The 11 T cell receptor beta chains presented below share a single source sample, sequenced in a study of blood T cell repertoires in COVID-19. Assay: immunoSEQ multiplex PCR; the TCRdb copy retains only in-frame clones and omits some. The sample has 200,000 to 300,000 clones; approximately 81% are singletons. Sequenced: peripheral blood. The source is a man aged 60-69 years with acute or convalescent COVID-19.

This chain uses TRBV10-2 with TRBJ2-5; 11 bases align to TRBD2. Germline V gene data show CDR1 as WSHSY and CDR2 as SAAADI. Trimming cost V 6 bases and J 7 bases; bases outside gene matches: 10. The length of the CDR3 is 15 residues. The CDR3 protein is CASRASTSGEGTQYF. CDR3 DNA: TGCGCCAGCAGGGCCTCGACTAGCGGGGAAGGGACCCAGTACTTC.

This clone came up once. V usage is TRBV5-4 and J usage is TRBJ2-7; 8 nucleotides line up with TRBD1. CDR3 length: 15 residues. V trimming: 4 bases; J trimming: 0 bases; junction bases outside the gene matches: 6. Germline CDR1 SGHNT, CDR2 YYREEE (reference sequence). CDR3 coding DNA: TGTGCCAGCAGCACGGGACAGGCGAACTCCTACGAGCAGTACTTC. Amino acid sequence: CASSTGQANSYEQYF. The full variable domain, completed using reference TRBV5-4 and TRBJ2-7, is ETGVTQSPTHLIKTRGQQVTLRCSSQSGHNTVSWYQQALGQGPQFIFQYYREEENGRGNFPPRFSGLQFPNYSSELNVNALELDDSALYLCASSTGQANSYEQYFGPGTRLTVT.

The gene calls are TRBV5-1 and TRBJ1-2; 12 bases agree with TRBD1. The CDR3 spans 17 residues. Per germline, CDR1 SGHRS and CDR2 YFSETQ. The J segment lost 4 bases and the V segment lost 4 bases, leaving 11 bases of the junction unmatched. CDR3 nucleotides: TGCGCCAGCAGCCCAGGGACAGGGGGCGATTCTGGCTATGGCTACACCTTC. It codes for CASSPGTGGDSGYGYTF.

The CDR3 sequence: CASTPPSGELFF. The DNA for the CDR3 is TGTGCCAGTACCCCCCCGTCCGGGGAGCTGTTTTTT. This chain links TRBV19 with TRBJ2-2, with no clear D. Germline V gene sequence: CDR1 LNHDA, CDR2 SQIVND (reference sequence). Trimming shortened V by 7 bases and J by 6 bases, and 9 bases separated the two germline ends. The CDR3 totals 12 residues.

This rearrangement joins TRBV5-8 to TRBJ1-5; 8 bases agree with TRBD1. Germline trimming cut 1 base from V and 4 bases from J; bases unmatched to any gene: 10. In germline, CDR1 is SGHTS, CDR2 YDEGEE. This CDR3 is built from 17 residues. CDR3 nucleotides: TGTGCCAGCAGCTTGAGGACAGGGCCGCTACGGAATCAGCCCCAGCATTTT. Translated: CASSLRTGPLRNQPQHF.

DNA for the CDR3: TGTGCCAGCAGTGACTCTCGGACAGGTGGCTACACCTTC. Translated, it gives CASSDSRTGGYTF. The J gene is TRBJ1-2, the V gene TRBV6-4, with 7 positions matching TRBD1. V shed 0 bases and J 7 bases; nucleotides not matched to a gene: 2. The CDR3 contains 13 residues. Looked up from germline, CDR1 is MRHNA and CDR2 is SNTAGT.

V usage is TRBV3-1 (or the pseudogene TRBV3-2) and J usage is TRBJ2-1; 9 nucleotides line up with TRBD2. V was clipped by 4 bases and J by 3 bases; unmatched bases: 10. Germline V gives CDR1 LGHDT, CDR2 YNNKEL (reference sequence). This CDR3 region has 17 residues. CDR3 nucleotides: TGTGCCAGCAGCCTTCATACCGGGACTAGCCGCTACAATGAGCAGTTCTTC. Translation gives CASSLHTGTSRYNEQFF.

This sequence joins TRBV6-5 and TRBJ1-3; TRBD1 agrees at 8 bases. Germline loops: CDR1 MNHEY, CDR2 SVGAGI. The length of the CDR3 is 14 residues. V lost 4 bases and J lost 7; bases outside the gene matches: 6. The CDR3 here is CASSSRTGTNTIYF. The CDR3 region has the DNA TGTGCCAGCAGTTCCCGGACAGGGACGAACACCATATATTTT.

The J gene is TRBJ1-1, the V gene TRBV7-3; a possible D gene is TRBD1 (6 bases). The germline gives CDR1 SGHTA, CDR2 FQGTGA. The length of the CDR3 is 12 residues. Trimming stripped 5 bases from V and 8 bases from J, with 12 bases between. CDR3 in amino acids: CASSPGQGEAFF. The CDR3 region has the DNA TGTGCCAGCAGCCCGGGGCAGGGGGAAGCTTTCTTT.

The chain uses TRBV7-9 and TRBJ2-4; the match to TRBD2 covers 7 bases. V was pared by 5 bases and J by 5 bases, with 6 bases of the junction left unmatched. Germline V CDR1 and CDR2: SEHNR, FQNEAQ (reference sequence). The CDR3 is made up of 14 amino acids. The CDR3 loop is CASSRWSGENIQYF. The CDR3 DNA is TGTGCCAGCAGCCGTTGGAGCGGGGAAAACATTCAGTACTTC.

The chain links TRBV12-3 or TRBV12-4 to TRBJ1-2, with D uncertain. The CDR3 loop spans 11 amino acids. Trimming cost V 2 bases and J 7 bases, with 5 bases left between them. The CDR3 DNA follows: TGTGCCAGCAGTTTACAATCTGGCTACACCTTC. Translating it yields CASSLQSGYTF.